The 27 T cell receptor beta chains in this list originate from one sample, sequenced in a study of cytomegalovirus exposure and HLA in healthy donors. The PCR ran on 60 Vbeta and 13 Jbeta primers. Profiling relied on immunoSEQ multiplex PCR, and the TCRdb table lists in-frame clones only, not all of them. This sample has roughly 150,000 clones, with around four fifths found just once. The sequenced sample was PBMCs. Source of these receptors: a male donor in good health and CMV-seronegative.

This chain joins TRBV4-3 and TRBJ1-6; 10 nucleotides align to TRBD1. CDR3 length: 16 residues. From germline, CDR1 is LGHNA and CDR2 YSLEER. The V segment lost 4 bases and the J segment 10 bases; nucleotides outside the gene matches: 10. CDR3 nucleotides: TGCGCCAGCAGCCGGTACGCGGTGACAGGGGGCTCACCCCTCCACTTT. It yields the protein CASSRYAVTGGSPLHF.

This chain joins TRBV14 and TRBJ1-2; D unclear. V was clipped by 3 bases and J by 0 bases, with 8 bases between them. The CDR3 runs to 14 residues. CDR1 and CDR2 (germline): SGHDN, FVKESK. The DNA for the CDR3 is TGTGCCAGCAGCCAGGGCAGAGCTAACTATGGCTACACCTTC. Protein sequence: CASSQGRANYGYTF.

CDR3: CASRLGSGGDEQFF. The CDR3 DNA reads TGTGCCAGTAGGTTGGGTAGCGGGGGCGATGAGCAGTTCTTC. The rearrangement links TRBV19 to TRBJ2-1; 9 positions agree with TRBD2. From germline, CDR1 is LNHDA and CDR2 SQIVND (reference sequence). This CDR3 has 14 amino acids. Losses at the gene ends were 6 bases for V and 8 bases for J; bases not matched to a gene: 8.

The rearrangement joins TRBV29-1 to TRBJ2-3, with TRBD1 as a possible D gene (6 bases). The better agreement between TRBJ1-5 and the DNA end casts doubt on the J call. This CDR3 region has 14 residues. Per the germline V gene, CDR1 is SQVTM and CDR2 is ANQGSEA. CDR3 DNA sequence: TGCAGCGTTGCCGCAGGCCTAGGGGGGGATACGCAGCATTTT. Residues: CSVAAGLGGDTQHF.

The chain's CDR3 is CSGLILGLKNIQYF. CDR3 sequence (DNA): TGCAGCGGGCTAATTTTGGGCCTCAAAAACATTCAGTACTTC. V usage is TRBV29-1 and J usage is TRBJ2-4; D ambiguous. Germline V gives CDR1 SQVTM, CDR2 ANQGSEA. This CDR3 has 14 amino acids. Trimming pared 7 bases from V and 3 bases from J, leaving 16 bases between.

The rearrangement links TRBV19 to TRBJ2-1, with 13 bases that match TRBD2. Germline loops: CDR1 LNHDA, CDR2 SQIVND (reference sequence). J was trimmed by 6 bases and V by 6 bases; bases with no gene match: 8. The CDR3 runs 16 residues. CDR3 sequence reads: CASRRALAGGLNEQFF. DNA of the CDR3: TGTGCCAGTAGACGGGCACTAGCGGGAGGGCTCAATGAGCAGTTCTTC.

This rearrangement joins TRBV9 to TRBJ1-2; 9 bases map to TRBD1. After removal of 3 bases from V and 6 bases from J, the junction contained 6 bases not matched to a gene. The germline V gene encodes CDR1 SGDLS and CDR2 YYNGEE. This CDR3 has 14 residues. The CDR3 loop reads CASSGQGGKDGYTF. Written as DNA, the CDR3 is TGTGCCAGCAGCGGACAGGGGGGGAAGGATGGCTACACCTTC.

The chain carries TRBV9 and TRBJ2-3, with 7 bases that match TRBD1. Trimming at V came to 3 bases and at J to 5 bases, leaving 12 bases not matched to a gene. There are 16 residues in the CDR3. Germline loops: CDR1 SGDLS, CDR2 YYNGEE. CDR3 in DNA: TGTGCCAGCAGCGCCGGGGACAGAAGAAATATAGATACGCAGTATTTT. Residues: CASSAGDRRNIDTQYF. The variable domain in full, completed from reference TRBV9 and TRBJ2-3, reads DSGVTQTPKHLITATGQRVTLRCSPRSGDLSVYWYQQSLDQGLQFLIQYYNGEERAKGNILERFSAQQFPDLHSELNLSSLELGDSALYFCASSAGDRRNIDTQYFGPGTRLTVL.

On this clone itself: Other DNA sequences in the same sample also yield this CDR3. The V call is TRBV6-5, the J call TRBJ2-7; 11 bases align to TRBD2. The CDR3 has 13 residues. V was clipped by 8 bases and J by 6 bases; unmatched bases: 6. Looked up from germline, CDR1 is MNHEY and CDR2 is SVGAGI. The CDR3 loop reads CASSRLAGGEQYF. The CDR3 DNA is TGTGCCAGCTCTCGGCTAGCGGGAGGCGAGCAGTACTTC.

This clone was detected a few times. In DNA form, the CDR3 reads TGCGCCAGCAGCTCGGGACAGGTGGAGGGTGAAAAACTGTTTTTT. Its protein is CASSSGQVEGEKLFF. V is TRBV5-1 and J is TRBJ1-4, with 8 bases fitting TRBD1. The CDR3 consists of 15 residues. Germline V gene data show CDR1 as SGHRS and CDR2 as YFSETQ. The V segment lost 3 bases and the J segment 7 bases; nucleotides outside the gene matches: 8.

CDR3 bases: TGTGCCAGCAGCCAAACAAACGCCTGGTCCGAGCAGTACTTC. Amino acid sequence: CASSQTNAWSEQYF. V and J are TRBV14 and TRBJ2-7, with D unclear. Trimming left V 2 bases short and J 6 bases short, with 14 bases between. CDR1 SGHDN and CDR2 FVKESK come from the germline V gene. The CDR3 runs 14 residues. Drawing the rest from reference TRBV14 and TRBJ2-7, the complete variable domain is EAGVTQFPSHSVIEKGQTVTLRCDPISGHDNLYWYRRVMGKEIKFLLHFVKESKQDESGMPNNRFLAERTGGTYSTLKVQPAELEDSGVYFCASSQTNAWSEQYFGPGTRLTVT.

V gene TRBV2 combines with J gene TRBJ2-2, with TRBD2 as a possible D gene (7 bases). Germline loops: CDR1 SNHLY, CDR2 FYNNEI. The CDR3 has 14 residues. V lost 4 bases, J lost 5 bases, and 11 bases lay in between. The chain's CDR3 is CASSGGGGTGELFF. The CDR3, as DNA: TGTGCCAGCAGTGGAGGGGGGGGGACCGGGGAGCTGTTTTTT.

This clone showed up just a few times. J is TRBJ2-3 and V is TRBV7-9; TRBD2 is a possible D gene (5 bases). Looked up from germline, CDR1 is SEHNR and CDR2 is FQNEAQ (reference sequence). The germline V and J ends were trimmed by 4 bases and 5 bases, with 13 bases remaining between them. The CDR3 is made up of 14 amino acids. In DNA, the CDR3 is TGTGCCAGCAGCTCTTCTCGACGGGAAGATACGCAGTATTTT. The encoded protein is CASSSSRREDTQYF.

V usage is TRBV5-6 and J usage is TRBJ2-1; a weak D match, TRBD1 (6 bases). Per the germline V gene, CDR1 is SGHDT and CDR2 is YYEEEE. V was trimmed by 4 bases and J by 10 bases, leaving 18 bases between them. This CDR3 has 14 amino acids. The DNA for the CDR3 is TGTGCCAGCAGCCCCCTAGAACAGGGTCGCGAGCAGTTCTTC. Its protein is CASSPLEQGREQFF.

The chain combines TRBV2 with TRBJ1-1, with TRBD1 as a possible D gene (5 bases). Trimming stripped 5 bases from V and 7 bases from J, with 8 bases between. The CDR3 is 11 amino acids. Germline V gene data show CDR1 as SNHLY and CDR2 as FYNNEI. The CDR3 sequence is CASSQGGEAFF. DNA for the CDR3: TGTGCCAGCAGTCAGGGTGGTGAAGCTTTCTTT.

This chain joins TRBV18 and TRBJ2-1; the match to TRBD2 covers 8 bases. The germline V gene encodes CDR1 KGHSH and CDR2 LQKENI. V shed 5 bases, J shed 10 bases, and the junction held 10 bases outside the gene matches. The CDR3 is made up of 14 amino acids. The CDR3 reads CASSAGSGGQEQFF. The CDR3 DNA is TGTGCCAGCTCAGCAGGGAGCGGGGGCCAGGAGCAGTTCTTC.

The rearrangement links TRBV18 to TRBJ2-3, with D tentatively TRBD2 (6 bases). The CDR3 is 15 residues long. Germline V gene data show CDR1 as KGHSH and CDR2 as LQKENI. V was pared by 0 bases and J by 0 bases, with 7 bases between. The CDR3 sequence is CASSPPGLSTDTQYF. CDR3 DNA sequence: TGTGCCAGCTCACCACCGGGACTCAGCACAGATACGCAGTATTTT.

The chain links TRBV28 to TRBJ1-1; 10 bases line up with TRBD1. The CDR3 has 15 residues. Germline V gives CDR1 MDHEN, CDR2 SYDVKM. V lost 4 bases to trimming and J lost 5 bases; unmatched junction nucleotides: 7. The CDR3 nucleotides are TGTGCCAGCAGTTCCCAGACAGGGGGCAGGACTGAAGCTTTCTTT. Protein sequence: CASSSQTGGRTEAFF.

Points on this clone: The sample holds other DNA sequences that translate to the same CDR3. The chain uses TRBV4-1 and TRBJ2-3; D not resolved. Trimming took 2 bases from V and 0 from J, leaving 6 bases between them. CDR1 MGHRA and CDR2 YSYEKL come from the germline V gene. The CDR3 extends over 14 amino acids. Written as DNA, the CDR3 is TGCGCCAGCAGCCAATCCTTAAGCACAGATACGCAGTATTTT. It is translated as CASSQSLSTDTQYF.

This clone was picked up a small number of times. This chain joins TRBV5-4 and TRBJ1-1; 7 bases are shared with TRBD1. Per the germline V gene, CDR1 is SGHNT and CDR2 is YYREEE (reference sequence). The CDR3 contains 16 residues. The J segment lost 2 bases and the V segment lost 4 bases, leaving 11 bases of the junction unmatched. CDR3 loop: CASSPRTGTANTEAFF. As DNA, the CDR3 is TGTGCCAGCAGCCCGAGGACGGGGACAGCAAACACTGAAGCTTTCTTT.

This chain uses TRBV5-4 with TRBJ2-1, with D perhaps matching TRBD2 (6 bases). The V gene lost 0 bases and the J gene lost 6 bases, with 10 bases spanning the gap. CDR3 size: 14 residues. Germline V gene data show CDR1 as SGHNT and CDR2 as YYREEE (reference sequence). CDR3 sequence (DNA): TGTGCCAGCAGCTTGGACGGGGGTCTCAATGAGCAGTTCTTC. It translates to CASSLDGGLNEQFF.

This clone was recorded a few times. V is TRBV4-3 and J is TRBJ2-1, with D maybe TRBD1 (6 bases). The CDR3 covers 13 residues. The V gene lost 4 bases and the J gene lost 8 bases, with 12 bases spanning the gap. CDR1 and CDR2 (germline): LGHNA, YSLEER. CDR3 coding DNA: TGCGCCAGCAGCCGCCGACAGGAAGATGAGCAGTTCTTC. It encodes CASSRRQEDEQFF.

In DNA, the CDR3 is TGTGCCAGCAGTTACCCCGGGCAGCGGGAGACCCAGTACTTC. Amino acid sequence: CASSYPGQRETQYF. This rearrangement joins TRBV6-5 to TRBJ2-5; D is possibly TRBD2 (5 bases). Per germline, CDR1 MNHEY and CDR2 SVGAGI. Trimming shortened V by 2 bases and J by 5 bases, and 12 bases separated the two germline ends. CDR3 length: 14 amino acids.

This CDR3 is CASSLGTSGTDTQYF. CDR3 sequence (DNA): TGTGCCAGCAGTTTAGGGACTAGCGGCACAGATACGCAGTATTTT. This chain links TRBV28 with TRBJ2-3, with 10 nucleotides matching TRBD2. V shed 2 bases, J shed 1 base, and the junction held 0 bases outside the gene matches. Germline V CDR1 and CDR2: MDHEN, SYDVKM. The CDR3 contains 15 residues.

In DNA, the CDR3 is TGTGCCAGCAGTTTATCCGGGACAGGGGGGGGTGAGCAGTTCTTC. Translating it yields CASSLSGTGGGEQFF. V gene TRBV28 combines with J gene TRBJ2-1; 11 positions agree with TRBD1. Trimming removed 1 base from V and 9 bases from J; junction bases left unmatched: 5. CDR1 and CDR2 (germline): MDHEN, SYDVKM. CDR3 length: 15 residues. The full variable domain, with the rest looked up from reference TRBV28 and TRBJ2-1, is DVKVTQSSRYLVKRTGEKVFLECVQDMDHENMFWYRQDPGLGLRLIYFSYDVKMKEKGDIPEGYSVSREKKERFSLILESASTNQTSMYLCASSLSGTGGGEQFFGPGTRLTVL.

This clone was seen only a few times. J is TRBJ1-5 and V is TRBV27; D is undetermined. V shed 4 bases and J shed 6 bases, with 13 bases lying between them. This CDR3 contains 14 residues. From germline, CDR1 is MNHEY and CDR2 SMNVEV (reference sequence). CDR3 sequence: CASSSDGGGQPQHF. Written as DNA, the CDR3 is TGTGCCAGCAGTTCAGACGGTGGAGGTCAGCCCCAGCATTTT.

This clone was found a few times. CDR3 in amino acids: CASTRGGAIGQPQHF. The CDR3 nucleotides read TGTGCCAGCACCCGAGGGGGGGCTATTGGTCAGCCCCAGCATTTT. This chain connects TRBV2 to TRBJ1-5; perhaps TRBD1 as D (6 bases). Germline CDR1 reads SNHLY; CDR2 reads FYNNEI. There are 15 residues in the CDR3. V was clipped by 7 bases and J by 6 bases, with 19 bases between them.